A single sample is the source of the 4 T cell receptor beta chains below, sequenced in a study of Ad26.COV2.S vaccination and SARS-CoV-2 variants. The protocol was immunoSEQ multiplex PCR, while the TCRdb copy is restricted to in-frame clones and leaves out a portion. The table records approximately 140,000 clones, 86% of them present only once. Sequencing was performed on peripheral blood, taken after recovery from COVID-19. The receptors were gathered from a human donor who had recovered from COVID-19.

This clone turned up a few times. The V gene is TRBV12-3 or TRBV12-4, the J gene TRBJ2-7; D is ambiguous. This CDR3 contains 12 residues. V was pared by 3 bases and J by 4 bases, with 7 bases between. CDR3 DNA sequence: TGTGCCAGCAGTTTTACGTTGTACGAGCAGTACTTC. Encoded protein: CASSFTLYEQYF.

The chain combines TRBV28 with TRBJ1-6; the D is unclear. The CDR3 spans 14 residues. The germline gives CDR1 MDHEN, CDR2 SYDVKM. Trimming removed 4 bases at V and 14 bases at J, with 18 bases between. CDR3 DNA: TGTGCCAGCAGTTCCACCCAGACATGGCGGACCCTCCACTTT. It is translated as CASSSTQTWRTLHF.

The chain recombines TRBV2 with TRBJ1-1; D is ambiguous. The CDR3 loop spans 14 amino acids. Germline V gene sequence: CDR1 SNHLY, CDR2 FYNNEI. Trimming left V 7 bases short and J 1 base short, with 13 bases between. The CDR3 sequence: CASKVGETNTEAFF. CDR3 in DNA: TGTGCCAGCAAGGTTGGGGAGACGAACACTGAAGCTTTCTTT.

The V call is TRBV9, the J call TRBJ1-2; the D gene is possibly TRBD1 (6 bases). V lost 2 bases and J lost 4, with 12 bases in between. The germline V gene encodes CDR1 SGDLS and CDR2 YYNGEE. This CDR3 contains 14 residues. Here the CDR3 DNA reads TGTGCCAGCAGCGTCGGGACAAATACCTATGGCTACACCTTC. It codes for CASSVGTNTYGYTF.